This TCR beta chain was captured by sequencing in a study of spatial heterogeneity in lung cancer. Study-level information: Detection consistently yielded more beta chains than alpha chains.

The CDR3 contains 15 residues. The V gene end was trimmed by 1 base and the J gene end by 0 bases; junction bases not matched to a gene: 1. Germline V gene lookup returns CDR1 SGHNT and CDR2 YENEEA. MiXCR, applied by TCRdb to the 5' RACE reads, yields one record per CDR3 protein. The repertoire holds some 70,000 distinct CDR3 sequences, roughly 15% seen once, with 6.5% to 7.5% in the top ten. Time point specified: sample taken at primary tumor resection. Tumor, nontumor lung or frozen PBMC supplied whole RNA that was sequenced unsorted. The donor group consisted of 72 patients who had untreated, early-stage non-small cell lung cancer. Study results and limitations: Follow-up blood showed ubiquitous expanded tumor TCRs less than blood at resection did.

This clonotype occurred many times. What it binds is not known. This chain connects TRBV11-3 to TRBJ1-1; 8 positions match TRBD1. The source is a male donor with early-stage non-small cell lung cancer. The starting material was PBMCs, obtained at surgery. CDR3 amino acids: CASSLGTGLNTEAFF. The CDR3 DNA reads TGTGCCAGCAGCTTAGGGACAGGGCTGAACACTGAAGCTTTCTTT.